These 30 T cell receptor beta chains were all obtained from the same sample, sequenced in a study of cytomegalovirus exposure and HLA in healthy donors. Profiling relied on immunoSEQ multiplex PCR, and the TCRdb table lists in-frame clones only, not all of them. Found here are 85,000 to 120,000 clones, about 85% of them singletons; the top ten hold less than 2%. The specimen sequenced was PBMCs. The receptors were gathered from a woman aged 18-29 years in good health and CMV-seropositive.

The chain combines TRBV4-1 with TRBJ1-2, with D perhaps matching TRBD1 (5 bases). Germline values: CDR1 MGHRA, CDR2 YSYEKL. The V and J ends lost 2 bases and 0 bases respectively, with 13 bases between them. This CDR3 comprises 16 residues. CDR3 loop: CASSQIRTGANYGYTF. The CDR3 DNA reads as TGCGCCAGCAGCCAAATCAGGACGGGGGCTAACTATGGCTACACCTTC.

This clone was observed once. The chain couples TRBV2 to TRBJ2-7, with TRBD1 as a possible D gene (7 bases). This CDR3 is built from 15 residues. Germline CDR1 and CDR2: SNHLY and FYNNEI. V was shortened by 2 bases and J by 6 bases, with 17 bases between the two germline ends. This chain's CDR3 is CASSEYKSQGGEQYV. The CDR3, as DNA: TGTGCCAGCAGTGAATACAAGTCTCAGGGGGGCGAGCAGTACGTC.

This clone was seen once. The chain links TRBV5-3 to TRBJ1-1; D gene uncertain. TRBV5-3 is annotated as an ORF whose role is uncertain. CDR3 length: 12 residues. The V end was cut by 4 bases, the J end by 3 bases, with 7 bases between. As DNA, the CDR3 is TGTGCCAGAAGCCCCGGGGACACTGAAGCTTTCTTT. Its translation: CARSPGDTEAFF.

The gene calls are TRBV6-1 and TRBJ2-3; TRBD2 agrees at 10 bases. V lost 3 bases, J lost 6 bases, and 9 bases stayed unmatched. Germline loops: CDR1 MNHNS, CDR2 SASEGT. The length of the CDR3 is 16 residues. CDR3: CASSDPVSGGRDTQYF. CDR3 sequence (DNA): TGTGCCAGCAGTGATCCCGTTAGCGGGGGGCGTGATACGCAGTATTTT.

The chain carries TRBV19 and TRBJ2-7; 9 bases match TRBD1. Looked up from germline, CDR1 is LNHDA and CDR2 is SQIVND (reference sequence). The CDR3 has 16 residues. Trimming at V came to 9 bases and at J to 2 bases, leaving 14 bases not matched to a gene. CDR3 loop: CARTPLQGQGTYEQYV. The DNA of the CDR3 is TGTGCCAGAACCCCACTCCAGGGACAGGGTACCTACGAGCAGTACGTC.

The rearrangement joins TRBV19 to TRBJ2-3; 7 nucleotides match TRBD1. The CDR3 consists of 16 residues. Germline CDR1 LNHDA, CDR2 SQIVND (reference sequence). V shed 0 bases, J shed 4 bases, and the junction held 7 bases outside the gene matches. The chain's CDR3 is CASSIDARGSADTQYF. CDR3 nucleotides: TGTGCCAGTAGTATAGATGCCAGGGGGTCAGCAGATACGCAGTATTTT.

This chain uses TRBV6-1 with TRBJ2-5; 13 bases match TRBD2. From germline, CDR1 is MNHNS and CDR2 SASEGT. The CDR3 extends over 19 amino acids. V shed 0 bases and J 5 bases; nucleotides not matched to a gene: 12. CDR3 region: CASSEARGLAGPSQETQYF. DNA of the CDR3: TGTGCCAGCAGTGAAGCGCGGGGACTAGCGGGGCCCTCACAGGAGACCCAGTACTTC.

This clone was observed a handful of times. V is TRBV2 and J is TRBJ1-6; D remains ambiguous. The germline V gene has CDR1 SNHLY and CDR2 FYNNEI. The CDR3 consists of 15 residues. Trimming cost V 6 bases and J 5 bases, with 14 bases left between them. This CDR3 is CASSPPGRHNSPLHF. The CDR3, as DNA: TGTGCCAGCAGCCCACCGGGGAGGCATAATTCACCCCTCCACTTT. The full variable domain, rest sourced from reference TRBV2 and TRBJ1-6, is EPEVTQTPSHQVTQMGQEVILRCVPISNHLYFYWYRQILGQKVEFLVSFYNNEISEKSEIFDDQFSVERPDGSNFTLKIRSTKLEDSAMYFCASSPPGRHNSPLHFGNGTRLTVT.

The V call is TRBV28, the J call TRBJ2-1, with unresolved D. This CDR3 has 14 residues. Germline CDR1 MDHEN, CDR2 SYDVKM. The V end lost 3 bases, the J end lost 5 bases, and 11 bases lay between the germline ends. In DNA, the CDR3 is TGTGCCAGCAGTTTCCCAGGTTTTGACAATGAGCAGTTCTTC. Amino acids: CASSFPGFDNEQFF. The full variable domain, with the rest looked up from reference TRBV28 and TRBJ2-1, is DVKVTQSSRYLVKRTGEKVFLECVQDMDHENMFWYRQDPGLGLRLIYFSYDVKMKEKGDIPEGYSVSREKKERFSLILESASTNQTSMYLCASSFPGFDNEQFFGPGTRLTVL.

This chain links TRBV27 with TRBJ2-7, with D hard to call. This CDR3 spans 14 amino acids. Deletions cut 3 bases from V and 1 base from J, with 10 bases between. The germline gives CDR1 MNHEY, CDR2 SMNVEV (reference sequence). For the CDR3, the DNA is TGTGCCAGCAGTTTCCGCCGGAGTTCCTACGAGCAGTACTTC. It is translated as CASSFRRSSYEQYF.

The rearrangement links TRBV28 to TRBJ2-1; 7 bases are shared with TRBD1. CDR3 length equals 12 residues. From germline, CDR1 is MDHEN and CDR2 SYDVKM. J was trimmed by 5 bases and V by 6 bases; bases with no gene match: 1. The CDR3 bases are TGTGCCAGCAGCACAGGGGACAATGAGCAGTTCTTC. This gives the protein CASSTGDNEQFF.

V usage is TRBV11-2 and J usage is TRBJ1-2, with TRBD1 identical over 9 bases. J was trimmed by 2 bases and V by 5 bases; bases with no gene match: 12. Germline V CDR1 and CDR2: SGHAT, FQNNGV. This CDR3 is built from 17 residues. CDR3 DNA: TGTGCCAGCAGCCATTCTCTACAGGGGGCGACAAACTATGGCTACACCTTC. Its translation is CASSHSLQGATNYGYTF.

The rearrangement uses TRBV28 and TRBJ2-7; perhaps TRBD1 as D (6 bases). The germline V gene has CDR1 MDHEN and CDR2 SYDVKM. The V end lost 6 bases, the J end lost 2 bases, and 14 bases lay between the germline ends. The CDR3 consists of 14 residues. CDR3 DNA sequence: TGTGCCAGCAGCTACGGGACAAAGACCTACGAGCAGTACGTC. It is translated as CASSYGTKTYEQYV.

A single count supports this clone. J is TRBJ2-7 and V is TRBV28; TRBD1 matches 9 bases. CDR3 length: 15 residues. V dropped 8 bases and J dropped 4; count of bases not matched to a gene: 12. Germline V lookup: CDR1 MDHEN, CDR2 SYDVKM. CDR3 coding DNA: TGTGCCAGCGGTGAGAGTCCTGACAGGGGGTACGAGCAGTACGTC. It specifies CASGESPDRGYEQYV.

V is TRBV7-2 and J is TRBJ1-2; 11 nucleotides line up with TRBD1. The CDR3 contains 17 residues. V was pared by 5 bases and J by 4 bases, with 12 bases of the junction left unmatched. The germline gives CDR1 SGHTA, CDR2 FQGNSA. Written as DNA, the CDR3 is TGTGCCAGCAGCAAGCTTATCCGGACAGGGGGCGGCTATGGCTACACCTTC. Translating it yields CASSKLIRTGGGYGYTF.

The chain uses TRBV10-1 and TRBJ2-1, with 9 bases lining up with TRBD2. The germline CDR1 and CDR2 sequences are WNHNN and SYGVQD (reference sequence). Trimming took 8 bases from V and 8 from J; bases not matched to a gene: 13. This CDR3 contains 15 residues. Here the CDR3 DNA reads TGCGCCAGCTCCACTAGCGGGTCCTTAACGGATGAGCAGTTCTTC. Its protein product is CASSTSGSLTDEQFF.

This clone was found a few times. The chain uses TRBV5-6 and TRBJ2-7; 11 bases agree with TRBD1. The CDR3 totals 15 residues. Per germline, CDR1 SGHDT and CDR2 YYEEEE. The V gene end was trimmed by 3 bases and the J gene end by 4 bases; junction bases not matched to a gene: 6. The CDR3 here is CASSYSGTGGYEQYF. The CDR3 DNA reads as TGTGCCAGCAGCTACTCCGGGACAGGGGGGTACGAGCAGTACTTC.

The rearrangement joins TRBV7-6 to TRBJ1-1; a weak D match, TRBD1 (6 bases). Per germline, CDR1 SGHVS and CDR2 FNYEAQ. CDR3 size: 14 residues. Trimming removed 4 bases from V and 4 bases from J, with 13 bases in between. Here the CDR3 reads CASSSRGGGTEAFF. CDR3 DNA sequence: TGTGCCAGCAGCTCCAGGGGCGGGGGCACTGAAGCTTTCTTT. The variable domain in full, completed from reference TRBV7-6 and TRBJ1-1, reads GAGVSQSPRYKVTKRGQDVALRCDPISGHVSLYWYRQALGQGPEFLTYFNYEAQQDKSGLPNDRFSAERPEGSISTLTIQRTEQRDSAMYRCASSSRGGGTEAFFGQGTRLTVV.

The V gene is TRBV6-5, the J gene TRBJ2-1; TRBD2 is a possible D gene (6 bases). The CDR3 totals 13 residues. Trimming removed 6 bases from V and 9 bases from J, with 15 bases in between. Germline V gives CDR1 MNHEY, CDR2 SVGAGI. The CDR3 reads CASSLGTSTEQFF. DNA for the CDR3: TGTGCCAGCAGCCTGGGGACTTCCACTGAGCAGTTCTTC.

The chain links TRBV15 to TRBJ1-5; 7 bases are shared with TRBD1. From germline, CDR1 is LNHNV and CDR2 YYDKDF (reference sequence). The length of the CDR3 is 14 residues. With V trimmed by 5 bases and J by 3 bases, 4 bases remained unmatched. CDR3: CATSADRFNQPQHF. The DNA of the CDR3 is TGTGCCACCAGCGCGGACAGGTTCAATCAGCCCCAGCATTTT.

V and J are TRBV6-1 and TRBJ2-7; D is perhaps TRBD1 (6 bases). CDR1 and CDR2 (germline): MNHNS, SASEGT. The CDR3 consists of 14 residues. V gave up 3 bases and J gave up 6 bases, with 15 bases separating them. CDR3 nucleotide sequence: TGTGCCAGCAGTGAGAGGGGGAGTGGGCTCGAGCAGTACTTC. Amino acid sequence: CASSERGSGLEQYF.

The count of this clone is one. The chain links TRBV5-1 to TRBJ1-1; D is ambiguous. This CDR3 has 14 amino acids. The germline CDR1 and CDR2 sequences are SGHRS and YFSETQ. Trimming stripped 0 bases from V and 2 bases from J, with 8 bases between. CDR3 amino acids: CASSLVAGNTEAFF. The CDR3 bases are TGCGCCAGCAGCTTGGTGGCAGGCAACACTGAAGCTTTCTTT.

DNA for the CDR3: TGTGCCATCAGTGAGCCAGGAATGAACACTGAAGCTTTCTTT. Amino acid sequence: CAISEPGMNTEAFF. This chain connects TRBV10-3 to TRBJ1-1; D gene uncertain. The CDR3 has 14 residues. CDR1 is ENHRY, CDR2 SYGVKD, per germline. V was pared by 2 bases and J by 0 bases, with 7 bases between.

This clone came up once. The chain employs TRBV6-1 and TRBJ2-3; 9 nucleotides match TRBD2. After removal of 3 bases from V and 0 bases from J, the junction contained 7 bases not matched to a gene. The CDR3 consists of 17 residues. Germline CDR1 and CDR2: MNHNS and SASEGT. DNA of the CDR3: TGTGCCAGCAGTGAGAATCTAGCGGGGTATAGCACAGATACGCAGTATTTT. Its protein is CASSENLAGYSTDTQYF.

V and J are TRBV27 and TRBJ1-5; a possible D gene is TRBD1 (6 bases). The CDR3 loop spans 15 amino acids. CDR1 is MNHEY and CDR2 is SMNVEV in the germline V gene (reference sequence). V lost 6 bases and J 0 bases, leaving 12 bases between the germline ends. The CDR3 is CASRLQGYSNQPQHF. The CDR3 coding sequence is TGTGCCAGCAGATTACAGGGTTATAGCAATCAGCCCCAGCATTTT.

The CDR3 bases are TGTGCCAGCAGCCCCGGACAGAACACCGGGGAGCTGTTTTTT. This gives the protein CASSPGQNTGELFF. This sequence joins TRBV28 and TRBJ2-2; possible D gene TRBD1, 5 bases. From germline, CDR1 is MDHEN and CDR2 SYDVKM. The CDR3 is 14 residues long. Between the trimmed V and J ends, which lost 6 bases and 1 base, there was a span of 9 bases.

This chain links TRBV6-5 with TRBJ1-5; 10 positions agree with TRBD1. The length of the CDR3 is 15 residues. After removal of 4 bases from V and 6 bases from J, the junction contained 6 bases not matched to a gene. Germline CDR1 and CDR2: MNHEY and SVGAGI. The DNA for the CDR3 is TGTGCCAGCAGTTCCGGACAGGGGGTTGGTCAGCCCCAGCATTTT. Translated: CASSSGQGVGQPQHF.

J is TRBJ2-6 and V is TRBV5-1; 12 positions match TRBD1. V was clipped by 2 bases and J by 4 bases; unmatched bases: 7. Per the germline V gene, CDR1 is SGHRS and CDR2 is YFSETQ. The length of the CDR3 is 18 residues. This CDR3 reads CASSLGGQGALGANVLTF. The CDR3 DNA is TGCGCCAGCAGCTTAGGGGGACAGGGGGCCTTGGGGGCCAACGTCCTGACTTTC.

The CDR3 sequence: CASSKDRVGSPDTQYF. The CDR3, as DNA: TGTGCCAGCAGCAAAGACAGGGTCGGTAGTCCAGATACGCAGTATTTT. The V gene is TRBV6-4, the J gene TRBJ2-3, with 7 bases that match TRBD1. V shed 6 bases, J shed 4 bases, and the junction held 13 bases outside the gene matches. The CDR3 is 16 amino acids. Germline lookup yields CDR1 MRHNA and CDR2 SNTAGT.

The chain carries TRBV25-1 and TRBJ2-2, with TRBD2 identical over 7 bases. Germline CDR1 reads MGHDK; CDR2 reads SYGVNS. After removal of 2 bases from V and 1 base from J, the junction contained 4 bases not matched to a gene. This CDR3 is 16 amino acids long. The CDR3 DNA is TGTGCCAGCAGTGAACCACGGGGGGTGAACACCGGGGAGCTGTTTTTT. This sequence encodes CASSEPRGVNTGELFF.